The 32 T cell receptor beta chains given below trace back to one sample, sequenced in a study of cytomegalovirus exposure and HLA in healthy donors. Primers for the PCR totalled 60 Vbeta and 13 Jbeta. Repertoires were generated with immunoSEQ multiplex PCR, while TCRdb's copy carries only in-frame clones and drops some. The profile shows 110,000 or so clones, under 80% of them singletons. Material: PBMCs. These receptors originate from a woman between 45 and 65 years old in good health and CMV-seropositive.

The table lists this clone with a count of one. This chain connects TRBV7-2 to TRBJ1-2, with 8 bases identical to TRBD1. CDR1 SGHTA and CDR2 FQGNSA come from the germline V gene. Trimming took 5 bases from V and 8 from J; bases not matched to a gene: 1. The CDR3 runs to 11 residues. CDR3 residues: CASSAGGGYTF. As DNA, the CDR3 is TGTGCCAGCAGCGCAGGGGGCGGCTACACCTTC.

The CDR3 region has the DNA TGTGCCAGCAGTTACGGGGCTAGCGGGGGCCATGAGCAGTTCTTC. Its protein is CASSYGASGGHEQFF. The V gene is TRBV6-5, the J gene TRBJ2-1; TRBD2 aligns across 10 bases. The V gene end was trimmed by 2 bases and the J gene end by 8 bases; junction bases not matched to a gene: 6. The CDR3 consists of 15 residues. Germline-derived CDR1 and CDR2 are MNHEY and SVGAGI.

The chain has TRBV7-2 and TRBJ2-7; D is perhaps TRBD2 (6 bases). The germline CDR1 and CDR2 sequences are SGHTA and FQGNSA. Trimming left V 8 bases short and J 5 bases short, with 19 bases between. This CDR3 comprises 14 residues. CDR3 loop: CASAIQGGTDEQYF. CDR3 DNA sequence: TGTGCCAGCGCCATCCAGGGCGGGACCGACGAGCAGTACTTC.

The chain uses TRBV4-2 and TRBJ2-1; a possible D gene is TRBD1 (5 bases). In germline, CDR1 is LGHNA, CDR2 YNFKEQ. The V end was cut by 4 bases, the J end by 7 bases, with 17 bases between. This CDR3 has 15 amino acids. CDR3 region: CASSLDIGVGNEQFF. Here the CDR3 DNA reads TGTGCCAGCAGCCTCGATATAGGGGTTGGGAATGAGCAGTTCTTC.

The chain is built from TRBV18 and TRBJ1-1; the D gene is possibly TRBD1 (5 bases). The germline V gene has CDR1 KGHSH and CDR2 LQKENI. The length of the CDR3 is 14 residues. With 0 bases removed from V and 4 bases from J, the gap between germline ends came to 9 bases. The DNA for the CDR3 is TGTGCCAGCTCACCACCAGCAGGGTCCACTGAAGCTTTCTTT. Translated, it gives CASSPPAGSTEAFF.

A single count supports this clone. This chain links TRBV2 with TRBJ2-2, with D possibly matching TRBD2 (7 bases). Trimming removed 6 bases from V and 5 bases from J, with 13 bases in between. This CDR3 is 14 amino acids long. Germline-derived CDR1 and CDR2 are SNHLY and FYNNEI. DNA for the CDR3: TGTGCCAGCAGGGCGGGGGCAGGGACCGGGGAGCTGTTTTTT. As protein: CASRAGAGTGELFF.

The chain links TRBV18 to TRBJ1-4; 10 positions match TRBD1. V gave up 6 bases and J gave up 5 bases; unmatched junction bases: 3. The CDR3 consists of 14 residues. Germline CDR1 and CDR2: KGHSH and LQKENI. CDR3 residues: CASSRGQGNEKLFF. The CDR3 DNA reads as TGTGCCAGCTCTCGGGGACAGGGGAATGAAAAACTGTTTTTT.

V and J are TRBV19 and TRBJ2-3; D is ambiguous. CDR3 length equals 17 residues. V was cut by 5 bases and J by 0 bases, with 18 bases left in between. The germline CDR1 and CDR2 sequences are LNHDA and SQIVND (reference sequence). CDR3 region: CASSPGFASISTDTQYF. The DNA of the CDR3 is TGTGCCAGTAGTCCAGGCTTTGCGTCGATTAGCACAGATACGCAGTATTTT.

The chain uses TRBV25-1 and TRBJ2-5; 7 nucleotides agree with TRBD1. CDR1 is MGHDK and CDR2 is SYGVNS in the germline V gene. The V gene end was trimmed by 4 bases and the J gene end by 3 bases; junction bases not matched to a gene: 5. This CDR3 region has 14 residues. The CDR3 here is CASSVSQGKETQYF. DNA of the CDR3: TGTGCCAGCAGTGTTTCACAGGGGAAAGAGACCCAGTACTTC.

The V call is TRBV6-5, the J call TRBJ2-5, with 8 bases lining up with TRBD2. The ends lost 2 bases at V and 4 bases at J; junction bases unmatched: 3. The CDR3 length is 14 residues. Germline-derived CDR1 and CDR2 are MNHEY and SVGAGI. The chain's CDR3 is CASSYGLARETQYF. The CDR3 coding sequence is TGTGCCAGCAGTTACGGACTAGCACGAGAGACCCAGTACTTC.

The V gene is TRBV5-1, the J gene TRBJ2-1; D is unclear. CDR1 and CDR2 (germline): SGHRS, YFSETQ. Trimming took 0 bases from V and 9 from J, leaving 10 bases between them. The CDR3 extends over 13 amino acids. For the CDR3, the DNA is TGCGCCAGCAGCTTGGCCCCCGAGATTGAGCAGTTCTTC. Translated, it gives CASSLAPEIEQFF.

The chain recombines TRBV28 with TRBJ2-2, with D possibly matching TRBD1 (6 bases). This CDR3 has 19 residues. Germline CDR1 MDHEN, CDR2 SYDVKM. V lost 7 bases and J lost 0, with 24 bases in between. CDR3 amino acids: CASMRFSGGTRTNTGELFF. CDR3 DNA: TGTGCCAGCATGAGATTCTCAGGTGGGACACGGACGAACACCGGGGAGCTGTTTTTT.

The table lists this clone with a few counts. The chain has TRBV21-1 and TRBJ2-7; the D segment call TRBD2 is taken from the table without a DNA check. TRBV21-1 is tagged as a pseudogene. The CDR3 is 14 amino acids. The CDR3 coding sequence is TGTGCCAGCAGCAAACGGAGGGTGGGTCACGAGCAGTACTTC. This translates into CASSKRRVGHEQYF.

V is TRBV7-2 and J is TRBJ1-1; D gene uncertain. The V end lost 6 bases, the J end lost 4 bases, and 12 bases lay between the germline ends. CDR1 is SGHTA, CDR2 FQGNSA, per germline. The CDR3 extends over 13 amino acids. CDR3 DNA sequence: TGTGCCAGCAGGTCTTATTCGAGCACTGAAGCTTTCTTT. This codes for CASRSYSSTEAFF.

V is TRBV10-3 and J is TRBJ1-4; 8 bases line up with TRBD1. V dropped 0 bases and J dropped 8; count of bases not matched to a gene: 2. The CDR3 contains 14 residues. Germline assignment: CDR1 ENHRY and CDR2 SYGVKD. The CDR3 bases are TGTGCCATCAGTGAGTCCCGGACAGGGGAAAAACTGTTTTTT. It encodes CAISESRTGEKLFF.

This clone showed up just a few times. The gene calls are TRBV6-1 and TRBJ2-2; 8 nucleotides line up with TRBD1. This CDR3 is built from 17 residues. CDR1 is MNHNS and CDR2 is SASEGT in the germline V gene. Losses at the gene ends were 6 bases for V and 4 bases for J; bases not matched to a gene: 13. CDR3 amino acids: CASREISRGRGTGELFF. Here the CDR3 DNA reads TGTGCCAGCAGAGAAATTTCCAGGGGGCGCGGCACCGGGGAGCTGTTTTTT.

The chain combines TRBV7-7 with TRBJ2-5, with TRBD1 matching over 8 bases. There are 15 residues in the CDR3. Unmatched junction bases numbered 6, after V lost 5 bases and J lost 1 base. From germline, CDR1 is SSHAT and CDR2 FNYEAQ (reference sequence). In DNA form, the CDR3 reads TGTGCCAGCAGCCGAGGACAGGGCTTCCAAGAGACCCAGTACTTC. This gives the protein CASSRGQGFQETQYF.

In this sample, this clone turned up once. This rearrangement joins TRBV27 to TRBJ1-5, with a weak D call TRBD1 (6 bases). The CDR3 sequence is 16 residues long. V lost 5 bases, J lost 6 bases, and 20 bases lay in between. The V gene's germline CDR1 is MNHEY and CDR2 SMNVEV (reference sequence). This CDR3 is CASSPVQGRGAQPQHF. In DNA, the CDR3 is TGTGCCAGCAGTCCTGTTCAGGGGAGGGGAGCTCAGCCCCAGCATTTT.

This rearrangement joins TRBV7-9 to TRBJ1-1; tentatively, D is TRBD1 (6 bases). The CDR3 contains 13 residues. CDR1 is SEHNR, CDR2 FQNEAQ, per germline (reference sequence). Trimming cost V 7 bases and J 3 bases, with 12 bases left between them. In DNA form, the CDR3 reads TGTGCCAGCACCCCCCCAGGGGACACTGAAGCTTTCTTT. Its translation: CASTPPGDTEAFF. Full variable domain (rest looked up from reference TRBV7-9 and TRBJ1-1): DTGVSQNPRHKITKRGQNVTFRCDPISEHNRLYWYRQTLGQGPEFLTYFQNEAQLEKSRLLSDRFSAERPKGSFSTLEIQRTEQGDSAMYLCASTPPGDTEAFFGQGTRLTVV.

On this clone itself: The same CDR3 also results from other DNA sequences found in this sample. The V call is TRBV5-1, the J call TRBJ1-5; 8 nucleotides line up with TRBD1. Germline V gene lookup returns CDR1 SGHRS and CDR2 YFSETQ. This CDR3 has 15 amino acids. With 4 bases clipped from V and 6 bases from J, the junction kept 9 bases outside the gene matches. CDR3 protein: CASSPGTGGGQPQHF. CDR3 DNA sequence: TGCGCCAGCAGCCCGGGAACAGGGGGGGGTCAGCCCCAGCATTTT.

The CDR3 region is CAWSRPAQGGKHTEAFF. DNA for the CDR3: TGTGCCTGGAGTCGGCCCGCGCAGGGTGGGAAGCACACTGAAGCTTTCTTT. The chain employs TRBV30 and TRBJ1-1; possible D gene TRBD1, 5 bases. The germline V gene has CDR1 GTSNPN and CDR2 SVGIG (reference sequence). Trimming pared 2 bases from V and 3 bases from J, leaving 22 bases between. The CDR3 spans 17 residues.

The chain couples TRBV7-8 to TRBJ2-7; TRBD2 agrees at 8 bases. The germline V gene has CDR1 SGHVS and CDR2 FQNEAQ. Unmatched junction bases numbered 3, after V lost 2 bases and J lost 0 bases. This CDR3 region has 15 residues. CDR3 sequence reads: CASSLRSGVSYEQYF. DNA for the CDR3: TGTGCCAGCAGCTTACGTAGCGGGGTCTCCTACGAGCAGTACTTC.

The rearrangement uses TRBV28 and TRBJ2-4; 7 bases align to TRBD2. The junction had 5 bases not matched to a gene; V was cut back by 6 bases and J by 0 bases. Germline values: CDR1 MDHEN, CDR2 SYDVKM. CDR3 length: 15 amino acids. The CDR3 reads CASSPAGVAKNIQYF. Here the CDR3 DNA reads TGTGCCAGCAGCCCGGCGGGAGTAGCCAAAAACATTCAGTACTTC.

The V and J genes are TRBV7-9 and TRBJ2-1, with unresolved D. CDR1 and CDR2 from the germline V gene are SEHNR and FQNEAQ (reference sequence). The CDR3 sequence is 14 residues long. The V end was cut by 10 bases, the J end by 0 bases, with 13 bases between. For the CDR3, the DNA is TGTGCCACCTATGTCGGTAGCTCCTACAATGAGCAGTTCTTC. It specifies CATYVGSSYNEQFF.

This chain joins TRBV11-1 and TRBJ1-4; 7 nucleotides align to TRBD1. The CDR3 runs to 16 residues. The trim removed 1 base at V and 3 bases at J, leaving 5 bases unmatched. Per germline, CDR1 SGHAT and CDR2 FQDESV (reference sequence). This CDR3 reads CASSLGDSRPNEKLFF. The CDR3 DNA is TGTGCCAGCAGCTTAGGGGACAGTCGGCCTAATGAAAAACTGTTTTTT. Variable domain in full (rest from reference TRBV11-1 and TRBJ1-4): EAEVAQSPRYKITEKSQAVAFWCDPISGHATLYWYRQILGQGPELLVQFQDESVVDDSQLPKDRFSAERLKGVDSTLKIQPAELGDSAMYLCASSLGDSRPNEKLFFGSGTQLSVL.

V gene TRBV4-1 combines with J gene TRBJ2-7, with TRBD2 identical over 16 bases. CDR1 and CDR2 (germline): MGHRA, YSYEKL. The CDR3 consists of 21 residues. Losses at the gene ends were 1 base for V and 4 bases for J; bases not matched to a gene: 16. CDR3 in amino acids: CASSQGGRRGLAGGPLYEQYF. The DNA of the CDR3 is TGCGCCAGCAGCCAAGGGGGACGCCGGGGACTAGCGGGAGGGCCTCTGTACGAGCAGTACTTC.

This chain uses TRBV7-2 with TRBJ1-2; 8 bases match TRBD1. The germline CDR1 and CDR2 sequences are SGHTA and FQGNSA. V lost 1 base and J lost 3; bases outside the gene matches: 10. This CDR3 has 17 amino acids. Here the CDR3 reads CASSLVSQGAGHYGYTF. DNA of the CDR3: TGTGCCAGCAGCTTAGTATCCCAGGGGGCAGGTCACTATGGCTACACCTTC.

This clone has more than one count but fewer than ten. The rearrangement links TRBV4-3 to TRBJ1-5; D might be TRBD1 (6 bases). Germline CDR1 LGHNA, CDR2 YSLEER. This CDR3 comprises 15 residues. V lost 1 base and J lost 3, with 10 bases in between. The CDR3 protein is CASSQATGTNQPQHF. The DNA for the CDR3 is TGCGCCAGCAGCCAAGCTACAGGGACCAATCAGCCCCAGCATTTT.

The V gene is TRBV14, the J gene TRBJ2-6; 7 nucleotides line up with TRBD2. CDR3 length: 18 residues. Germline V gene data show CDR1 as SGHDN and CDR2 as FVKESK. V was pared by 2 bases and J by 0 bases, with 7 bases of the junction left unmatched. The DNA for the CDR3 is TGTGCCAGCAGCCAATATCGGGGGGTGCGCTCTGGGGCCAACGTCCTGACTTTC. Protein: CASSQYRGVRSGANVLTF.

The chain links TRBV6-5 to TRBJ1-5; TRBD1 might be the D (5 bases). V gave up 0 bases and J gave up 7 bases, with 7 bases separating them. Germline V lookup: CDR1 MNHEY, CDR2 SVGAGI. The CDR3 loop spans 13 amino acids. The CDR3 loop is CASSYSRGQPQHF. The CDR3 DNA reads as TGTGCCAGCAGTTACTCGCGGGGCCAGCCCCAGCATTTT.

This chain joins TRBV7-2 and TRBJ2-5; D unclear. The CDR3 has 14 amino acids. Germline lookup yields CDR1 SGHTA and CDR2 FQGNSA. V lost 3 bases and J lost 2, with 10 bases in between. The CDR3 region is CASSLRKRQETQYF. The CDR3 DNA reads as TGTGCCAGCAGCTTGCGAAAAAGACAAGAGACCCAGTACTTC.

The CDR3 bases are TGTGCCAGCAGTTCGCCGAGACAGCCCGGCTCTGGAAACACCATATATTTT. This encodes CASSSPRQPGSGNTIYF. V and J are TRBV28 and TRBJ1-3; D might be TRBD1 (5 bases). The CDR3 covers 17 residues. V was shortened by 4 bases and J by 0 bases, with 16 bases between the two germline ends. Germline CDR1 and CDR2: MDHEN and SYDVKM.